The 4 T cell receptor beta chains below come from one sample, sequenced in a study of cytomegalovirus exposure and HLA in healthy donors. The PCR had 60 Vbeta and 13 Jbeta primers. Using immunoSEQ multiplex PCR, the repertoire was profiled, and TCRdb retains in-frame clones only, with some absent. This table holds about 98,000 clones, about 74% found once. Sequenced: PBMCs. The receptors come from a man aged 55 to 70 in good health and CMV-seropositive.

This sequence joins TRBV6-1 and TRBJ2-5, with 8 bases that match TRBD1. Germline V gives CDR1 MNHNS, CDR2 SASEGT. The junction had 11 bases not matched to a gene; V was cut back by 2 bases and J by 9 bases. The CDR3 runs to 15 residues. The CDR3 DNA reads as TGTGCCAGCAGTGAAAGGGGACAGGCCCAGGGGGCCCAGTACTTC. Protein sequence: CASSERGQAQGAQYF.

As concerns this clone: Different DNA sequences within this sample yield the same CDR3. The V gene is TRBV28, the J gene TRBJ1-4; TRBD1 matches at 8 bases. Germline CDR1 and CDR2: MDHEN and SYDVKM. Germline trimming cut 4 bases from V and 5 bases from J; bases unmatched to any gene: 6. The CDR3 has 15 residues. CDR3 DNA: TGTGCCAGCAGTTCGCAGGGGGCTTGGAATGAAAAACTGTTTTTT. It specifies CASSSQGAWNEKLFF. The full variable domain, rest sourced from reference TRBV28 and TRBJ1-4, is DVKVTQSSRYLVKRTGEKVFLECVQDMDHENMFWYRQDPGLGLRLIYFSYDVKMKEKGDIPEGYSVSREKKERFSLILESASTNQTSMYLCASSSQGAWNEKLFFGSGTQLSVL.

The rearrangement links TRBV4-1 to TRBJ1-3, with a possible D match to TRBD1 (6 bases). There are 17 residues in the CDR3. V was trimmed by 1 base and J by 2 bases, leaving 15 bases between them. Germline CDR1 MGHRA, CDR2 YSYEKL. The CDR3: CASSQGLGGLTGNTIYF. CDR3 nucleotides: TGCGCCAGCAGCCAAGGGTTAGGGGGTTTGACTGGAAACACCATATATTTT.

The chain couples TRBV27 to TRBJ2-7, with TRBD2 identical over 7 bases. CDR1 and CDR2 (germline): MNHEY, SMNVEV (reference sequence). The CDR3 loop spans 16 amino acids. The junction had 12 bases not matched to a gene; V was cut back by 6 bases and J by 1 base. CDR3 nucleotides: TGTGCCAGCAGGTCCGGTACTAGCGTCCTATCCTACGAGCAGTACTTC. Encoded protein: CASRSGTSVLSYEQYF.